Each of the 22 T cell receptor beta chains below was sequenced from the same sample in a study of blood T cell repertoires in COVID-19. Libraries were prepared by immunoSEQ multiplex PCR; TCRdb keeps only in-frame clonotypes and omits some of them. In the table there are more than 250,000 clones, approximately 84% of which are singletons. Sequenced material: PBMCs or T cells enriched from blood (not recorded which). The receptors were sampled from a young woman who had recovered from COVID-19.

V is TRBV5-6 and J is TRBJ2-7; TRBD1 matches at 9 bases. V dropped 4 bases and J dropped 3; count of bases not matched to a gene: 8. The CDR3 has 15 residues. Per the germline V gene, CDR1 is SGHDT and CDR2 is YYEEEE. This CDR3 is CASSGLTGGLYEQYF. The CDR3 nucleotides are TGTGCCAGCAGCGGGCTAACAGGGGGCCTCTACGAGCAGTACTTC.

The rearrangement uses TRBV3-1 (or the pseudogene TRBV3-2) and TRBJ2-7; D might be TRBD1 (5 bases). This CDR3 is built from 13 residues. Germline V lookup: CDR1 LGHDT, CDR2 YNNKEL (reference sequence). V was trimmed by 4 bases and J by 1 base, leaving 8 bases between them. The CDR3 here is CASSRRQSYEQYF. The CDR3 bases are TGTGCCAGCAGCCGTCGACAGTCCTACGAGCAGTACTTC.

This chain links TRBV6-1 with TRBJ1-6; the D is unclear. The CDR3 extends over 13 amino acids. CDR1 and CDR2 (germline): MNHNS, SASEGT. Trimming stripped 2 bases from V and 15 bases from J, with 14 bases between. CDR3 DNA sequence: TGTGCCAGCAGTGAAAGGCGGATCTGGTTCCTCCACTTT. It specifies CASSERRIWFLHF.

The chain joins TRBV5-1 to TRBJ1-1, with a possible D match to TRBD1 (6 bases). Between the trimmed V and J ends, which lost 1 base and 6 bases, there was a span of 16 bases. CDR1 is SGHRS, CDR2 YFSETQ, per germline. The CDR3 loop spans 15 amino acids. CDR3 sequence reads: CASSLPLGGFAEAFF. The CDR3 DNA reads TGCGCCAGCAGCTTGCCCCTAGGGGGTTTCGCTGAAGCTTTCTTT.

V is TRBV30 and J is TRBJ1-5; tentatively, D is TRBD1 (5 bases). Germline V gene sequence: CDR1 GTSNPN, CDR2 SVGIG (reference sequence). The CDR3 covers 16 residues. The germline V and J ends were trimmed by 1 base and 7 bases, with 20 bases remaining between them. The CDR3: CAWSENGQGPGQPQHF. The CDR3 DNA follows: TGTGCCTGGAGTGAAAATGGGCAGGGCCCGGGCCAGCCCCAGCATTTT.

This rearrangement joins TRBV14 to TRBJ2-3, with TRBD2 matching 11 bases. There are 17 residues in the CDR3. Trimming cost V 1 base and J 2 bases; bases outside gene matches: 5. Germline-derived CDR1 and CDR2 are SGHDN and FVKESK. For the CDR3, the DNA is TGTGCCAGCAGCCAAGGGCGACTAGCGGGATACACAGATACGCAGTATTTT. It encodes CASSQGRLAGYTDTQYF.

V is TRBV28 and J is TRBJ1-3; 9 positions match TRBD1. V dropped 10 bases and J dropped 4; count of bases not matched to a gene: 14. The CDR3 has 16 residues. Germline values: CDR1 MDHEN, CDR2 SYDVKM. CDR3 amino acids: CATLAPQGAWGNTIYF. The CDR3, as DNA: TGTGCCACCCTAGCACCACAGGGGGCGTGGGGAAACACCATATATTTT. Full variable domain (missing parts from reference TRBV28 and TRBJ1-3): DVKVTQSSRYLVKRTGEKVFLECVQDMDHENMFWYRQDPGLGLRLIYFSYDVKMKEKGDIPEGYSVSREKKERFSLILESASTNQTSMYLCATLAPQGAWGNTIYFGEGSWLTVV.

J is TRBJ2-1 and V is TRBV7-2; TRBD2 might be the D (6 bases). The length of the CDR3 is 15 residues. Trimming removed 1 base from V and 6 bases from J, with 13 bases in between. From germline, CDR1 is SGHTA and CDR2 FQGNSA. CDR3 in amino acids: CASSLESTSPNEQFF. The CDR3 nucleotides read TGTGCCAGCAGCTTAGAATCTACTAGCCCCAATGAGCAGTTCTTC.

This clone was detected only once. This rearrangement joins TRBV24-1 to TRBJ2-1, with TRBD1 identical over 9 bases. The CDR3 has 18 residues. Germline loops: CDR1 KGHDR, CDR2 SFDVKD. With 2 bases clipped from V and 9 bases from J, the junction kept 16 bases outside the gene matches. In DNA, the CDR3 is TGTGCCACCAGTGATTCTAGACTAGGGGGGGACAGGGTGTTTGAGCAGTTCTTC. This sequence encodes CATSDSRLGGDRVFEQFF.

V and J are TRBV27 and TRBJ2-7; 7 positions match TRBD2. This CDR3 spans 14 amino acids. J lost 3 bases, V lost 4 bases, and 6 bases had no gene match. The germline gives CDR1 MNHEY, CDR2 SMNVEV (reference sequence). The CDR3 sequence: CASSSPGLHYEQYF. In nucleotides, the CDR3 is TGTGCCAGCAGTTCACCGGGACTACACTACGAGCAGTACTTC.

In nucleotides, the CDR3 is TGTGCCAGCAGGGGAGGAGGGGAGCTGTTTTTT. Translating it yields CASRGGGELFF. This chain uses TRBV2 with TRBJ2-2; maybe TRBD2 (6 bases). The germline V gene encodes CDR1 SNHLY and CDR2 FYNNEI. Deletions cut 6 bases from V and 8 bases from J, with 7 bases between. The CDR3 sequence is 11 residues long.

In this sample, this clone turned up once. CDR3 loop: CATRVNRGWNNEQFF. The CDR3 DNA sequence: TGTGCCACCAGGGTAAACAGGGGATGGAACAATGAGCAGTTCTTC. The V and J genes are TRBV15 and TRBJ2-1, with 7 bases that match TRBD1. In germline, CDR1 is LNHNV, CDR2 YYDKDF (reference sequence). V gave up 6 bases and J gave up 5 bases; unmatched junction bases: 10. The CDR3 runs to 15 residues.

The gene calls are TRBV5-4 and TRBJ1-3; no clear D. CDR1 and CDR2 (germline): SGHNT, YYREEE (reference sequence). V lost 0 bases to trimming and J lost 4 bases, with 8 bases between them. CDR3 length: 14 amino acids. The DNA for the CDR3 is TGTGCCAGCAGCTTGGCTCTTATGGGAAACACCATATATTTT. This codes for CASSLALMGNTIYF.

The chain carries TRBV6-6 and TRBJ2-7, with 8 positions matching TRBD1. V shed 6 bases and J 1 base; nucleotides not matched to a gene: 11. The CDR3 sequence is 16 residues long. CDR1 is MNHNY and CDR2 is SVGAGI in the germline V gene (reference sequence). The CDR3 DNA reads TGTGCCAGCAGACCCACGAGACAGGGGCCTTCCTACGAGCAGTACTTC. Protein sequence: CASRPTRQGPSYEQYF.

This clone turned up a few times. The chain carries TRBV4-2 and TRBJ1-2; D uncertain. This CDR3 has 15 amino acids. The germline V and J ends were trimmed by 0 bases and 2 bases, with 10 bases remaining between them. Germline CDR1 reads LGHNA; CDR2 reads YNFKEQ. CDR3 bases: TGTGCCAGCAGCCAAGAGCCGGGAGCGAACTATGGCTACACCTTC. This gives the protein CASSQEPGANYGYTF.

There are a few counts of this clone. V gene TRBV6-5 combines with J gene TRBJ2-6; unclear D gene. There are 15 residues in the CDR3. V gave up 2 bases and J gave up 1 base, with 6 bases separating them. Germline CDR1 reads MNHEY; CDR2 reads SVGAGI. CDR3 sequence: CASSYGESGANVLTF. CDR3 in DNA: TGTGCCAGCAGTTACGGAGAGTCTGGGGCCAACGTCCTGACTTTC.

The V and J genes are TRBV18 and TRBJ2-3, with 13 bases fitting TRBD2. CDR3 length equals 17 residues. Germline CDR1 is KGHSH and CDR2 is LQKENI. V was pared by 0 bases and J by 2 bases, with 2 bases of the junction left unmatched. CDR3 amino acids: CASSPPGTSGNTDTQYF. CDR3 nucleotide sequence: TGTGCCAGCTCACCACCCGGGACTAGCGGGAACACAGATACGCAGTATTTT.

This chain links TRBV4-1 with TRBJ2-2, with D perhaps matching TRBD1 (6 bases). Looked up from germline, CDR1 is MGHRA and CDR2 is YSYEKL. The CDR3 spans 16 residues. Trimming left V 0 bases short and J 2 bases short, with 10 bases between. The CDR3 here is CASSQDNRANTGELFF. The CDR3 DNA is TGCGCCAGCAGCCAAGATAACAGGGCCAACACCGGGGAGCTGTTTTTT.

The CDR3 protein is CASSQAPGQGALTEAFF. The CDR3 nucleotides are TGTGCCAGCAGCCAGGCGCCGGGACAGGGGGCCCTCACTGAAGCTTTCTTT. V is TRBV3-1 (or the pseudogene TRBV3-2) and J is TRBJ1-1, with 12 positions matching TRBD1. This CDR3 contains 17 residues. The germline V gene encodes CDR1 LGHDT and CDR2 YNNKEL (reference sequence). The J segment lost 4 bases and the V segment lost 3 bases, leaving 9 bases of the junction unmatched.

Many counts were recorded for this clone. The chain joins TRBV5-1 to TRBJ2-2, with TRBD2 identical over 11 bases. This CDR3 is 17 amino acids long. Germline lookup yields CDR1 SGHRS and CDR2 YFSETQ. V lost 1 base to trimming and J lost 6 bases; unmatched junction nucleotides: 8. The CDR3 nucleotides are TGCGCCAGCAGCTTGAGTATGCGGACTAGCGGGCCCGGGGAGCTGTTTTTT. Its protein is CASSLSMRTSGPGELFF.

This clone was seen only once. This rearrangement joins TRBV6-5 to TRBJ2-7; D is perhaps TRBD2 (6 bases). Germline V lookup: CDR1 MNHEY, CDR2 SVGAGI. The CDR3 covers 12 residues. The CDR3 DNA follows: TGTGGCACGGGGCGGGGCTACTACGAGCAGTACTTC. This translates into CGTGRGYYEQYF.

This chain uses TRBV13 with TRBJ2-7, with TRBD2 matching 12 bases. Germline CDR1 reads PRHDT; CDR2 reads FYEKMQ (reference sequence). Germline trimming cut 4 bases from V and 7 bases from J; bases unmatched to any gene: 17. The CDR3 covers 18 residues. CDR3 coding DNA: TGTGCCAGCAGCTGGGCGGCGGGACTAGCGGGCCAGCGGGGTGAGCAGTACTTC. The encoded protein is CASSWAAGLAGQRGEQYF.